Listed here are 3 T cell receptor beta chains from one sample, sequenced in a study of blood T cell repertoires in COVID-19 (TCRdb year 2020). The receptor library was made with the immunoSEQ multiplex PCR assay. TCRdb took this table from immuneACCESS and kept in-frame rearrangements with V and J called. Such tables lack part of the clones; where checked against another copy, unresolved V genes explain under half of the gap, and the rest is unexplained. The sample includes more than 250,000 clones, with about 90% observed a single time. 5% to 7.5% of the sample comes from the top ten. Specimen: peripheral blood. Every receptor here comes from a man aged 18 to 30 who had recovered from COVID-19.

V gene TRBV27 combines with J gene TRBJ2-1; TRBD2 agrees at 7 bases. V shed 4 bases and J 14 bases; nucleotides not matched to a gene: 8. The CDR3 loop spans 12 amino acids. The V gene's germline CDR1 is MNHEY and CDR2 SMNVEV (reference sequence). CDR3 sequence: CASSSSGTNEFF. CDR3 bases: TGTGCCAGCAGTTCATCCGGGACTAACGAGTTCTTC.

V and J are TRBV4-1 and TRBJ2-3, with D maybe TRBD2 (5 bases). V was shortened by 5 bases and J by 14 bases, with 14 bases between the two germline ends. The CDR3 loop spans 11 amino acids. Germline-derived CDR1 and CDR2 are MGHRA and YSYEKL. The CDR3 DNA is TGCGCCAGCAGCTCCGGACGGGATCCGTATTTT. It is translated as CASSSGRDPYF.

The chain carries TRBV7-9 and TRBJ2-3; no reliable D call. The CDR3 sequence is 12 residues long. CDR1 and CDR2 from the germline V gene are SEHNR and FQNEAQ (reference sequence). V was shortened by 1 base and J by 4 bases, with 3 bases between the two germline ends. CDR3 sequence reads: CASSLVSDTQYF. The CDR3 DNA sequence: TGTGCCAGCAGCTTAGTATCAGATACGCAGTATTTT.